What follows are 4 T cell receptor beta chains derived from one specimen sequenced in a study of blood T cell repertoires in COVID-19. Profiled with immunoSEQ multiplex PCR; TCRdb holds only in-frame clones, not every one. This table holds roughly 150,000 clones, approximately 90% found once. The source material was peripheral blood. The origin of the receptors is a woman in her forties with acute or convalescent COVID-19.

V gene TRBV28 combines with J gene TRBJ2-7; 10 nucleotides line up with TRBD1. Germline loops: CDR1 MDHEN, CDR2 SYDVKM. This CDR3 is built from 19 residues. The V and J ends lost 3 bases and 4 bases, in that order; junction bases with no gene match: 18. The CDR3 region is CASSFGTGDITYLYYEQYF. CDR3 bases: TGTGCCAGCAGTTTCGGGACAGGGGATATTACTTACCTTTATTACGAGCAGTACTTC.

This CDR3 reads CASSLTGTGGTEAFF. The CDR3 DNA sequence: TGTGCCAGCAGCTTAACCGGGACAGGGGGCACTGAAGCTTTCTTT. The genes are TRBV7-3 and TRBJ1-1; 11 positions match TRBD1. Germline CDR1 reads SGHTA; CDR2 reads FQGTGA. The CDR3 extends over 15 amino acids. V trimming: 0 bases; J trimming: 4 bases; junction bases outside the gene matches: 1.

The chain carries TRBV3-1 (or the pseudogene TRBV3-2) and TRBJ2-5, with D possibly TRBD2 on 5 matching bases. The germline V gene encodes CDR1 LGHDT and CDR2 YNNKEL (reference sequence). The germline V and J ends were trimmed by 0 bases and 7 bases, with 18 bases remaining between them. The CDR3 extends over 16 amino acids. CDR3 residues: CASSQDKAEVYGTQYF. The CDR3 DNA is TGTGCCAGCAGCCAAGATAAAGCGGAGGTTTACGGGACCCAGTACTTC.

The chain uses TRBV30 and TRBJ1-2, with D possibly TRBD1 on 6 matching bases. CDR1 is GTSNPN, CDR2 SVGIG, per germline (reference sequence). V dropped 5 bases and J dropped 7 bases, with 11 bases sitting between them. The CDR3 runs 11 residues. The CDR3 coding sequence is TGTGCCTGGGAACAGGGTGGTGGCTACACCTTC. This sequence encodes CAWEQGGGYTF.